This entry concerns a single T cell receptor beta chain. The clone's antigen remains unknown. Base-call qualities are not available, and no considerably larger clone is one nucleotide away. The record originates from a study of shared clonotypes between healthy human individuals (dated by TCRdb to 2018 to 2021). Context from the whole study: A few men and two women, aged 18 to 49 years, made up the cohort. For each donor, three plates each were used for CD4 naive and CD4 memory, two plates were used for CD8 naive, and one plate was used for CD8 memory. To estimate repertoire size and how much clonotypes are shared between individuals, the study performed deep sequencing of blood TCR repertoires from roughly five healthy adults. To increase sequencing depth and limit assay-specific biases, different laboratories used diverse techniques to prepare libraries and sequence TCR repertoires. Leukapheresis yielded between about 0.85 and 9 billion PBMCs per donor.

Donors were healthy HIV-negative adults with no recently reported acute infections or vaccinations. Every donor was a Caucasian adult residing in Nashville, Tennessee, USA. CD4+ T cells were enriched by magnetic negative selection; naive cells were then positively selected on CD45RA, and the negative fraction formed the memory subset. Blood was collected by leukapheresis, and PBMCs were isolated by Ficoll-Histopaque density gradient centrifugation and then cryopreserved in liquid nitrogen vapor phase. Analytical flow cytometry was used to check the purity and quantity of each magnetically sorted T cell population. From each sorted fraction, genomic DNA was isolated and quantified by UV absorbance on a Nanodrop 2000c. Beyond this particular receptor, the publication reports: Estimated clonotype richness was generally larger for naive than for memory subsets. Clonotypes shared by all four sorted-subset donors showed higher generation probabilities than non-shared clonotypes. Rarefaction of sorted-subset datasets indicated incomplete sequencing despite the large sequencing depth. Because the study included only a small number of donors, the genetic and exposure-history diversity represented was limited. Pairwise subsampling led to the expectation that sequencing depth would affect the degree of clonotype sharing among donors. Across a few donors, around 5% of naive CD4, roughly 3.5% of naive CD8, 2.3% of memory CD4, and 0.4% of memory CD8 clonotypes were shared. Only blood was sampled, and tissue TCR repertoires likely differ from those in blood.

At the junction V is shortened by 7 bases and J by 2 bases, with 11 bases in between. The germline V gene (reference sequence) gives CDR1 as LNHDA and CDR2 as SQIVND. Inclusive of the bounding cysteine and phenylalanine, the CDR3 is 14 residues long. The CDR3 DNA has 42 bases and is translated from base 1. Using the deep immunoSEQ assay, multiplex PCR amplified TCR CDR3 regions from genomic DNA. Extracted genomic DNA from each cell subset was distributed evenly across all wells of several immunoSEQ 96-well plates, and each plate was treated as a replicate. For sorted subsets, about 0.2 ug genomic DNA, equal to some 30,000 T cell genomes, was loaded into each replicate PCR. Purified libraries were quantified with a Qubit 3.0 fluorometer, sized on a Bioanalyzer 2100, and re-quantified with the KAPA Library Quantification kit. A separate single-read 150-cycle Illumina NextSeq 550 flow cell was used to sequence each immunoSEQ 96-well plate. The study's processing was this. Because the immunoSEQ output held only junctional sequences and lacked quality scores, the filtering could not match the filtering applied to full-length reads. To assign V/J genes and CDR3, sequences were annotated using PyIR, a Python wrapper for IgBLAST v1.9, with IMGT germline references. Reads were removed for weak V/J assignments (E-value above 1e-6), missing CDR3, stop codons, out-of-frame junctions, or ambiguous translated residues. V3J clonotypes were defined as sequences sharing an identical inferred V gene, J gene, and CDR3 amino acid sequence. Percentage overlap between repertoires was calculated by dividing the number of shared unique clonotypes by the size of the smaller repertoire. Richness of each repertoire was evaluated using RTK rarefaction, the Chao1 estimator, and Recon v2.1 estimates of unobserved clonotypes. Generation probabilities were computed with OLGA for all TCRbeta clonotypes obtained by the gDNA method from a handful of donors. TCRdb took over this immuneACCESS table, retaining in-frame rearrangements with V and J assigned. Such tables are incomplete; in checked studies, under half of the missing clones stem from an unresolved V gene, and the remainder is unexplained. D and trimming were read from the DNA, whereas the V and J calls and clone size are those reported in that table. This sample is represented by roughly 1,500,000 clones; approximately 98% of them were singletons. The ten top clones hold approximately 0.45% of the sample.

The sequence links TRBV19 to TRBJ2-2; no D gene call is confident. The origin of this receptor is a man in his thirties or forties in good health. The sequenced sample consisted of naive CD4+ T cells sorted from blood. The cell subset or site tag for this specimen amounts to: CD45RA+ positively selected. Read as DNA, the sequence is TGTGCCAGTATGAGGCAGCTCAACACCGGGGAGCTGTTTTTT. Translated, this gives CASMRQLNTGELFF.